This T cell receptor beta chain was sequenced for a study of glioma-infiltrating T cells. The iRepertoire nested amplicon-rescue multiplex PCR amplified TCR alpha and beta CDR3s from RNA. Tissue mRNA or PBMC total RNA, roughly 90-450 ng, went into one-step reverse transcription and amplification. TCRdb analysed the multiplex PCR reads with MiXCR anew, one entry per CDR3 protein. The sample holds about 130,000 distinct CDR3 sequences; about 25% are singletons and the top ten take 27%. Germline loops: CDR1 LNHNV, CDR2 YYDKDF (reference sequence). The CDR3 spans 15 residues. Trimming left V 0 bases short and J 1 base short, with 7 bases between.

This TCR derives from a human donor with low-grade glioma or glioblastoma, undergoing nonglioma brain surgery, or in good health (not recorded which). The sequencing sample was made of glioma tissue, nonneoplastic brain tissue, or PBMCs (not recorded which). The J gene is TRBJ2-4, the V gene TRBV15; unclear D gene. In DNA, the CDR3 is TGTGCCACCAGCAGAGAGGCAATGGCCAAAAACATTCAGTACTTC. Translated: CATSREAMAKNIQYF. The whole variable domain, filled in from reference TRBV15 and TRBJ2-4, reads DAMVIQNPRYQVTQFGKPVTLSCSQTLNHNVMYWYQQKSSQAPKLLFHYYDKDFNNEADTPDNFQSRRPNTSFCFLDIRSPGLGDTAMYLCATSREAMAKNIQYFGAGTRLSVL.